The 12 T cell receptor beta chains below were found in one sample sequenced in a study of Tregs in tolerant kidney transplant recipients. Using immunoSEQ multiplex PCR, the repertoire was profiled, and TCRdb retains in-frame clones only, with some absent. The sample holds more than 70,000 clones, roughly 91% seen once. Recipients received nonmyeloablative bone marrow transplants from related graft donors, with transient mixed chimerism. The sample in question was CD4+ T cells from blood (PBMCs), obtained 24 months after the transplant. The receptor source for this set is a human patient who received a combined kidney and bone marrow transplant. The graft donor may have given rise to some T cells.

This chain joins TRBV29-1 and TRBJ2-3; 10 bases are a match to TRBD2. Trimming at V came to 8 bases and at J to 0 bases, leaving 14 bases not matched to a gene. Germline V gene sequence: CDR1 SQVTM, CDR2 ANQGSEA. This CDR3 region has 17 residues. CDR3 nucleotides: TGCAGCCCTACGGGGCTAGCGGGAGTTGGGAGCACAGATACGCAGTATTTT. This codes for CSPTGLAGVGSTDTQYF.

J is TRBJ2-1 and V is TRBV4-1, with 8 bases fitting TRBD2. The CDR3 totals 15 residues. The germline CDR1 and CDR2 sequences are MGHRA and YSYEKL. Unmatched junction bases numbered 1, after V lost 1 base and J lost 2 bases. DNA for the CDR3: TGCGCCAGCAGCCAAGCGGGGGGGCCCTACAATGAGCAGTTCTTC. This translates into CASSQAGGPYNEQFF.

The chain employs TRBV7-9 and TRBJ2-7; 10 bases are shared with TRBD2. In germline, CDR1 is SEHNR, CDR2 FQNEAQ (reference sequence). The CDR3 contains 18 residues. With V trimmed by 1 base and J by 0 bases, 9 bases remained unmatched. The CDR3 loop is CASSLGVSGRSTSYEQYF. As DNA, the CDR3 is TGTGCCAGCAGCTTAGGAGTTAGCGGGAGGTCAACCTCCTACGAGCAGTACTTC. The full variable domain, completed using reference TRBV7-9 and TRBJ2-7, is DTGVSQNPRHKITKRGQNVTFRCDPISEHNRLYWYRQTLGQGPEFLTYFQNEAQLEKSRLLSDRFSAERPKGSFSTLEIQRTEQGDSAMYLCASSLGVSGRSTSYEQYFGPGTRLTVT.

J is TRBJ2-7 and V is TRBV4-1; 10 bases line up with TRBD2. The trim removed 0 bases at V and 7 bases at J, leaving 12 bases unmatched. The CDR3 is 17 residues long. Germline loops: CDR1 MGHRA, CDR2 YSYEKL. This CDR3 reads CASSQEAGLAGAGEQYF. The CDR3 DNA follows: TGCGCCAGCAGCCAAGAAGCAGGGCTAGCGGGAGCTGGGGAGCAGTACTTC.

This clone has only a few counts. Mismatch with germline at one junction end may stem from a read error. The chain links TRBV6-4 to TRBJ1-1, with D tentatively TRBD1 (5 bases). This CDR3 has 11 amino acids. Germline CDR1 is MRHNA and CDR2 is SNTAGT. The CDR3 sequence: CASRGRVSRAF. In DNA, the CDR3 is TGTGCCAGCAGGGGGAGGGTTTCCAGGGCCTTT.

The chain joins TRBV6-5 to TRBJ1-3; 7 bases line up with TRBD1. Per the germline V gene, CDR1 is MNHEY and CDR2 is SVGAGI. The J segment lost 4 bases and the V segment lost 4 bases, leaving 10 bases of the junction unmatched. This CDR3 comprises 16 residues. The CDR3 DNA reads as TGTGCCAGCAGTTTGCGATACAGGGGTTCCGGAAACACCATATATTTT. Translated: CASSLRYRGSGNTIYF.

This clone was counted a single time. The chain joins TRBV4-3 to TRBJ2-1, with D tentatively TRBD2 (5 bases). CDR1 and CDR2 (germline): LGHNA, YSLEER. The V end was cut by 5 bases, the J end by 2 bases, with 13 bases between. This CDR3 is built from 15 residues. CDR3 sequence reads: CASSARAEAYNEQFF. The CDR3 DNA is TGCGCCAGCAGCGCGCGGGCCGAGGCCTACAATGAGCAGTTCTTC.

The chain joins TRBV27 to TRBJ2-7; 8 bases fit TRBD1. The V and J ends lost 6 bases and 1 base, in that order; junction bases with no gene match: 8. CDR1 and CDR2 (germline): MNHEY, SMNVEV (reference sequence). The CDR3 is made up of 15 amino acids. CDR3 coding DNA: TGTGCCAGCAGGTCCGCAGGGGGCTGGTCCTACGAGCAGTACTTC. It encodes CASRSAGGWSYEQYF.

CDR3 coding DNA: TGTGCCAGCAGTTCAAGACAGGGGAACACTGAAGCTTTCTTT. Residues: CASSSRQGNTEAFF. The gene calls are TRBV11-3 and TRBJ1-1, with 7 bases that match TRBD1. The germline V gene encodes CDR1 SGHNT and CDR2 YENEEA. The CDR3 length is 14 residues. Trimming cost V 6 bases and J 1 base; bases outside gene matches: 5.

The V and J genes are TRBV6-5 and TRBJ2-5; D might be TRBD1 (5 bases). In germline, CDR1 is MNHEY, CDR2 SVGAGI. The CDR3 has 15 amino acids. V was trimmed by 2 bases and J by 4 bases, leaving 14 bases between them. CDR3 nucleotides: TGTGCCAGCAGTTACACACTTACAGGAATAGAGACCCAGTACTTC. Translation: CASSYTLTGIETQYF.

V is TRBV9 and J is TRBJ2-1; TRBD2 matches 7 bases. The CDR3 runs 15 residues. After removal of 5 bases from V and 3 bases from J, the junction contained 8 bases not matched to a gene. Germline CDR1 and CDR2: SGDLS and YYNGEE. Here the CDR3 reads CASSRRGLNYNEQFF. The CDR3 nucleotides are TGTGCCAGCAGTAGAAGGGGACTAAACTACAATGAGCAGTTCTTC.

V and J are TRBV6-5 and TRBJ2-7; 11 nucleotides line up with TRBD1. Looked up from germline, CDR1 is MNHEY and CDR2 is SVGAGI. This CDR3 comprises 14 residues. V shed 7 bases, J shed 6 bases, and the junction held 8 bases outside the gene matches. CDR3 nucleotides: TGTGCCAGCAAAAAGGACAGGGGGCCCCTCGAGCAGTACTTC. The encoded protein is CASKKDRGPLEQYF.